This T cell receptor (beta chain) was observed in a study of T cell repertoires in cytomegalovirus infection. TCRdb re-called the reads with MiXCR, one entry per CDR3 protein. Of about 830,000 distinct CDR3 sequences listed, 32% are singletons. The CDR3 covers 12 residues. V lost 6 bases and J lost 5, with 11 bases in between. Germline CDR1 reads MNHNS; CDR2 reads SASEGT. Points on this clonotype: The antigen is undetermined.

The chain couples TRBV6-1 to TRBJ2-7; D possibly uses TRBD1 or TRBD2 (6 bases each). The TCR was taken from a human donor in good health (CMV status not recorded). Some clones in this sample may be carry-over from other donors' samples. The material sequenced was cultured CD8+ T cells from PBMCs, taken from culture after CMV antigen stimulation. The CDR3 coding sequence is TGTGCCAGCAGGAAGGGGGGCAACGAGCAGTACGTC. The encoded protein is CASRKGGNEQYV.